This TCR beta chain originates from a study of immune evolution from preneoplasia to lung adenocarcinoma. This CDR3 is 12 amino acids long. V lost 4 bases and J 12 bases, leaving 14 bases between the germline ends. Germline lookup yields CDR1 SGHDT and CDR2 YYEEEE. Using immunoSEQ multiplex PCR, the repertoire was profiled, and TCRdb retains in-frame clones only, with some absent. The sample records roughly 4,500 clones, under 85% being singletons. The sample consisted of FFPE minimally invasive lung adenocarcinoma tissue. This clonotype originated in a person aged 45 to 69 with lung adenocarcinoma. V gene TRBV5-6 combines with J gene TRBJ2-1; D uncertain. CDR3 coding DNA: TGTGCCAGCAGCCTCGACACCCGAGGGCAGTTCTTC. Protein sequence: CASSLDTRGQFF.